This T cell receptor beta chain appears in the sequencing data of a study of blood T cell repertoires in COVID-19. Unmatched junction bases numbered 13, after V lost 4 bases and J lost 4 bases. This CDR3 is 18 amino acids long. The germline gives CDR1 LNHDA, CDR2 SQIVND (reference sequence). Profiled with immunoSEQ multiplex PCR; TCRdb holds only in-frame clones, not every one. The sample has a few hundred thousand clones, about 91% seen once; the top ten hold roughly 4.8%. The receptor's source is a woman aged 40 to 50 who had recovered from COVID-19. Sequenced input: peripheral blood. V usage is TRBV19 and J usage is TRBJ2-3, with 11 bases matching TRBD1. CDR3 coding DNA: TGTGCCAGTAGTACGGGACAGGGGGGCGTAGGTACTTCAGATACGCAGTATTTT. Protein sequence: CASSTGQGGVGTSDTQYF.